A selection of T cell receptor beta chains follows, all from one sample in a study of spatial heterogeneity in lung cancer. TCRdb redid the calling of the 5' RACE reads with MiXCR, one entry per CDR3 protein. The table lists some 30,000 distinct CDR3 sequences, 8.5% to 12% of them singletons. Sequences were derived from PBMCs, sampled at follow-up. These receptors all come from a female donor with early-stage non-small cell lung cancer. Each CDR3 is given with its conserved first and last residue. The D gene is left open where the match is weak. Not every row has a clone size; where given, it reads once, few, many or a size class.

j_call,d_call,v_call,clone_size,cdr3_nt,cdr3_aa
TRBJ2-7,TRBD1,TRBV24-1,few,TGTGCCACCAGTGATTTGCTCCCGGACAGGGGATCCTACGAGCAGTACTTC,CATSDLLPDRGSYEQYF
TRBJ2-5,TRBD1,TRBV29-1,few,TGCAGCGTTGCTAGGACAGGGGAGTTTTATGAGACCCAGTACTTC,CSVARTGEFYETQYF
TRBJ2-5,TRBD2,TRBV6-2/TRBV6-3,many,TGTGCCAGCAGTTACCCCCCGGGAGGTGTCGAGACCCAGTACTTC,CASSYPPGGVETQYF
TRBJ2-7,TRBD1,TRBV7-9,-,TGTGCCAGCAGCAAGGACAGGGGGCCCTACGAGCAGTACTTC,CASSKDRGPYEQYF
TRBJ2-5,-,TRBV5-1,few,TGCGCCAGCAGCTTGGATCGCAGCCAAGAGACCCAGTACTTC,CASSLDRSQETQYF
TRBJ1-1,TRBD1,TRBV29-1,few,TGCAGCGTCCCGGCCGAGGGGGCGCCGGCTTTCTTT,CSVPAEGAPAFF
TRBJ2-5,TRBD2,TRBV11-2,-,TGTGCCAGCAGCTTAGCGGGGGGCCAAGAGACCCAGTACTTC,CASSLAGGQETQYF
TRBJ1-2,-,TRBV3-1,few,TGTGCCAGCAGCCAATCGGGACATCACAACTATGGCTACACCTTC,CASSQSGHHNYGYTF
TRBJ2-5,-,TRBV20-1,few,TGCAGTGCTGAGTCCCCCGGGGAGACCCAGTACTTC,CSAESPGETQYF
TRBJ2-1,TRBD2,TRBV5-1,-,TGCGCCAGCAGCTTGGAGCCTAGCGGGGGGCACAATGAGCAGTTCTTC,CASSLEPSGGHNEQFF
TRBJ2-1,TRBD1,TRBV9,-,TGTGCCAGCAGCGCCCACCCACTCCAGGACAGGGGATGGGATGAGCAGTTCTTC,CASSAHPLQDRGWDEQFF
TRBJ1-5,TRBD1,TRBV9,many,TGTGCCAGCAGCGGGACAGGGGTTTATCAGCCCCAGCATTTT,CASSGTGVYQPQHF
TRBJ2-3,-,TRBV15,many,TGTGCCACCAGCCTCTTGCAGGGCATTGAAGCAGATACGCAGTATTTT,CATSLLQGIEADTQYF
TRBJ2-7,TRBD1,TRBV7-8,many,TGTGCCAGCAGCTTAGAGGGACAGGGACTCTACGAGCAGTACTTC,CASSLEGQGLYEQYF
TRBJ1-3,-,TRBV20-1,-,TGCAGTGCTAGAGATCTTAGAGGAAACACCATATATTTT,CSARDLRGNTIYF
TRBJ1-2,-,TRBV12-3/TRBV12-4,-,TGTGCCAGCAGCGCCCGGACTGCCGGGGCTAACTATGGCTACACCTTC,CASSARTAGANYGYTF
TRBJ1-2,-,TRBV7-9,-,TGTGCCAGCAGCTTAGGTGGCAGGGGAAGCTATGGCTACACCTTC,CASSLGGRGSYGYTF
TRBJ1-5,-,TRBV28,many,TGTGCCAGCAGTCCCCTATTGTTAGGTGGAGATCAGCCCCAGCATTTT,CASSPLLLGGDQPQHF
TRBJ2-1,TRBD1,TRBV7-9,many,TGTGCCAGCAGCTTAGGGTCAGGGGGCGCCGGCAATGAGCAGTTCTTC,CASSLGSGGAGNEQFF
TRBJ2-5,-,TRBV27,many,TGTGCCAGCAGTCCACTCGCGGGACACCCCCAAGAGACCCAGTACTTC,CASSPLAGHPQETQYF
TRBJ1-5,TRBD1,TRBV7-9,many,TGTGCCAGCAGCTCGGACAGGGGAAGTCAGCCCCAGCATTTT,CASSSDRGSQPQHF
TRBJ2-3,-,TRBV9,many,TGTGCCAGCAGCGTAGGGGCAGATACGCAGTATTTT,CASSVGADTQYF
TRBJ1-5,TRBD1,TRBV28,many,TGTGCCAGCAGTACGACAGGGGCCTATCAGCCCCAGCATTTT,CASSTTGAYQPQHF
TRBJ2-1,-,TRBV7-6,many,TGTGCCAGCAGCTCTCCCTTGCTGAATGAGCAGTTCTTC,CASSSPLLNEQFF
TRBJ1-1,-,TRBV5-1,-,TGCGCCAGCAGCTTGGGGGACTCAAAAAGCTCTGAAGCTTTCTTT,CASSLGDSKSSEAFF
TRBJ2-1,-,TRBV23-1,-,TGCGCCAGCAGTCAATCGTGGTGTAGGTCGATCGGGACACCCCGAGAGCAGTTCTTC,CASSQSWCRSIGTPREQFF
TRBJ2-3,TRBD1,TRBV29-1,-,TGCAGCGTTGAAGATAGGACAGGGGGCTATCGCACAGATACGCAGTATTTT,CSVEDRTGGYRTDTQYF
TRBJ1-5,-,TRBV28,few,TGTGCCAGCAGTTTACGGTTTCTAGGCAATCAGCCCCAGCATTTT,CASSLRFLGNQPQHF
TRBJ2-1,TRBD1,TRBV28,-,TGTGCCAGCAGCCCAGGGGACAGGGGGCGCAATGAGCAGTTCTTC,CASSPGDRGRNEQFF
TRBJ2-2,-,TRBV5-1,many,TGCGCCAGCAGCTTGGAAGGTTTCGAGTTAGGGGAGCTGTTTTTT,CASSLEGFELGELFF
TRBJ2-1,-,TRBV20-1,-,TGCAGTGCTATGGACAATGAGCAGTTCTTC,CSAMDNEQFF
TRBJ2-1,-,TRBV29-1,many,TGCAGCGTTGCCCCCGGGGGTAGCTCCTACAATGAGCAGTTCTTC,CSVAPGGSSYNEQFF
TRBJ1-5,-,TRBV9,many,TGTGCCAGCAGCGCTCATTATAGCAATCAGCCCCAGCATTTT,CASSAHYSNQPQHF
TRBJ1-1,TRBD1,TRBV7-2,few,TGTGCCAGCAGCCAGGGACAGGGGGATGTCGGCGACACTGAAGCTTTCTTT,CASSQGQGDVGDTEAFF
TRBJ2-7,-,TRBV6-1,-,TGTGCCAGCCAAAGCCAGGGGATCTACGAGCAGTACTTC,CASQSQGIYEQYF
TRBJ1-2,-,TRBV19,many,TGTGCCAGTAGCCCTGGGACACGCTATGGCTACACCTTC,CASSPGTRYGYTF
TRBJ2-7,TRBD2,TRBV20-1,once,TGCAGTGCTAGTGGGCTAGCGGGGGCCTACGAGCAGTACTTC,CSASGLAGAYEQYF
TRBJ2-7,TRBD1,TRBV28,-,TGTGCCAGCAGAGGACAGGGGTCACTGCAGTACTTC,CASRGQGSLQYF
TRBJ2-7,-,TRBV11-2,-,TGTGCCAGCAGGGGGTCAAGCTACGAGCAGTACTTC,CASRGSSYEQYF
TRBJ2-1,-,TRBV20-1,many,TGCAGTGCTAGTTGGCTAGCCGCCCGCGAGCAGTTCTTC,CSASWLAAREQFF